Presented here are 8 T cell receptor beta chains from one specimen sequenced in a study of HIV-infected patients and healthy controls. The repertoire came from unfractionated whole blood and reflected all unsorted peripheral T cells. cDNA was made from about 480 ng RNA using alpha and beta constant primers. Using multiplexing indices, alpha and beta chain libraries were generated apart by chain-specific third strand synthesis. TCRdb used MiXCR to reprocess the 5' RACE reads, holding one entry per CDR3 protein. The repertoire consists of approximately 10,000 distinct CDR3 sequences, with 8% occurring once and the leading ten covering about 3.7%. Material: blood. These receptors were obtained from an adult in good health.

This clonotype is labeled as medium-sized. The chain joins TRBV7-2 to TRBJ2-1; 8 bases line up with TRBD2. V lost 3 bases to trimming and J lost 9 bases; unmatched junction nucleotides: 4. The CDR3 has 13 amino acids. The germline gives CDR1 SGHTA, CDR2 FQGNSA. CDR3 loop: CASSFQAGGEQFF. CDR3 DNA sequence: TGTGCCAGCAGCTTTCAGGCGGGGGGTGAGCAGTTCTTC. Variable domain in full (rest from reference TRBV7-2 and TRBJ2-1): GAGVSQSPSNKVTEKGKDVELRCDPISGHTALYWYRQSLGQGLEFLIYFQGNSAPDKSGLPSDRFSAERTGGSVSTLTIQRTQQEDSAVYLCASSFQAGGEQFFGPGTRLTVL.

This clonotype showed up many times. This chain links TRBV18 with TRBJ1-2; D is perhaps TRBD1 (5 bases). V lost 4 bases and J 5 bases, leaving 14 bases between the germline ends. The CDR3 is 14 amino acids. The germline V gene encodes CDR1 KGHSH and CDR2 LQKENI. For the CDR3, the DNA is TGTGCCAGCTCACGGGGGGACCTCCAATATGGCTACACCTTC. Its protein is CASSRGDLQYGYTF. Full variable domain (missing parts from reference TRBV18 and TRBJ1-2): NAGVMQNPRHLVRRRGQEARLRCSPMKGHSHVYWYRQLPEEGLKFMVYLQKENIIDESGMPKERFSAEFPKEGPSILRIQQVVRGDSAAYFCASSRGDLQYGYTFGSGTRLTVV.

This clonotype has a handful of counts. This sequence joins TRBV6-6 and TRBJ1-4, with 9 positions matching TRBD1. This CDR3 comprises 15 residues. Per germline, CDR1 MNHNY and CDR2 SVGAGI (reference sequence). Germline trimming cut 6 bases from V and 5 bases from J; bases unmatched to any gene: 7. CDR3 coding DNA: TGTGCCAGCAGCCGAGGGACAGGGAGGAATGAAAAACTGTTTTTT. Encoded protein: CASSRGTGRNEKLFF.

The genes are TRBV7-9 and TRBJ2-7; D gene unclear. The CDR3 extends over 15 amino acids. Germline CDR1 and CDR2: SEHNR and FQNEAQ (reference sequence). Trimming took 1 base from V and 2 from J, leaving 12 bases between them. The CDR3 protein is CASSLVAGVPYEQYF. The DNA of the CDR3 is TGTGCCAGCAGCTTAGTAGCAGGTGTACCCTACGAGCAGTACTTC.

This clonotype was observed many times. The gene calls are TRBV5-8 and TRBJ1-1; the D gene is possibly TRBD1 (5 bases). The length of the CDR3 is 13 residues. V shed 3 bases and J shed 4 bases, with 10 bases lying between them. Germline values: CDR1 SGHTS, CDR2 YDEGEE. In nucleotides, the CDR3 is TGTGCCAGCAGCTGGGACGGAGGCACTGAAGCTTTCTTT. It encodes CASSWDGGTEAFF.

By share of the sample, this clonotype is medium-sized. The chain couples TRBV6-6 to TRBJ2-6; TRBD1 aligns across 8 bases. This CDR3 contains 19 residues. CDR1 and CDR2 from the germline V gene are MNHNY and SVGAGI (reference sequence). J lost 0 bases, V lost 4 bases, and 11 bases had no gene match. Here the CDR3 DNA reads TGTGCCAGCAGTTCCCCAGGGGGCTCGACTTTCTCTGGGGCCAACGTCCTGACTTTC. Amino acids: CASSSPGGSTFSGANVLTF.

Sample share makes this clonotype medium-sized. This chain connects TRBV11-2 to TRBJ1-4; maybe TRBD1 (5 bases). Trimming pared 0 bases from V and 17 bases from J, leaving 16 bases between. Looked up from germline, CDR1 is SGHAT and CDR2 is FQNNGV. This CDR3 comprises 13 residues. The CDR3 nucleotides are TGTGCCAGCAGCTTAGAAGTCGGGACTCTACCTTTTTTT. Translation gives CASSLEVGTLPFF.

This clonotype was detected ten times or more. The V gene is TRBV25-1, the J gene TRBJ2-7, with 9 positions matching TRBD1. The germline V gene encodes CDR1 MGHDK and CDR2 SYGVNS. V dropped 7 bases and J dropped 5; count of bases not matched to a gene: 12. This CDR3 spans 15 amino acids. In DNA, the CDR3 is TGTGCCAGCACTTTTCGACAGGGGGTCAGCCACGAGCAGTACTTC. Translated, it gives CASTFRQGVSHEQYF.